This TCR gamma chain was identified during a study of gamma-delta T cells after stem cell transplantation. Germline V gives CDR1 VENAVY, CDR2 YDSYNSRV. This CDR3 region has 12 residues. Germline trimming cut 2 bases from V and 5 bases from J; bases unmatched to any gene: 3. This clone is classed as medium-sized (0.01 to 0.1%). This same CDR3 is encoded by further DNA sequences in the sample. TCRdb re-identified clones in the RT-PCR reads via CATT. The table includes 2,000 to 2,500 gamma-chain clones, approximately 6.6% detected once. The origin of this receptor is a human donor. It is not recorded whose cells these are; they may come from a transplant donor. The sample comprised gamma-delta T cells. The chain uses TRGV8 and TRGJ1 or TRGJ2. The CDR3 DNA is TGTGCCACCTGGGATAACGATTATAAGAAACTCTTT. It specifies CATWDNDYKKLF.